A single TCR beta chain is shown here with its context. The data belong to a study of blood T cell repertoires in COVID-19. As for the study in general: The study drew acute and convalescent COVID-19 samples from the United States, Italy and Spain.

Original processing methods: Estimates of nucleated cell counts were drawn from the amplification of reference gene primers. Using immunoSEQ multiplex PCR, the repertoire was profiled, and TCRdb retains in-frame clones only, with some absent. V and J calls and clone size come straight from that table; D and trimming were deduced from the DNA. The table includes about 210,000 clones, around 84% detected once. The sequencing sample was made of peripheral blood. This sequence originates from a man aged 45-60 years with active or convalescent COVID-19.

The CDR3 region is CASSLGLAGATGELFF. CDR3 nucleotide sequence: TGCGCCAGCAGCTTGGGGCTAGCGGGAGCCACCGGGGAGCTGTTTTTT. The V and J genes are TRBV5-1 and TRBJ2-2, with 10 bases fitting TRBD2. CDR1 is SGHRS, CDR2 YFSETQ, per germline. This CDR3 has 16 amino acids. The J segment lost 4 bases and the V segment lost 0 bases, leaving 3 bases of the junction unmatched.